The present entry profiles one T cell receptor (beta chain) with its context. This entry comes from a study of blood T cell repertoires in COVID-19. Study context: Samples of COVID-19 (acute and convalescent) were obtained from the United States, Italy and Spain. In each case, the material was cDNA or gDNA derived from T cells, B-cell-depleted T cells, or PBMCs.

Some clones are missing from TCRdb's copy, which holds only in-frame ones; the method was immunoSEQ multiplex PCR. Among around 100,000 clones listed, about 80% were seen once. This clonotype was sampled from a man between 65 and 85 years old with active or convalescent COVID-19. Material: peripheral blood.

The CDR3 protein is CASSSQGGQTQYF. The DNA for the CDR3 is TGCGCCAGCAGTAGCCAGGGGGGACAGACCCAGTACTTC. The chain combines TRBV5-1 with TRBJ2-5; weak D call: TRBD1 (7 bases). Germline values: CDR1 SGHRS, CDR2 YFSETQ. The CDR3 has 13 amino acids. V was clipped by 5 bases and J by 6 bases, with 14 bases between them.